The 17 T cell receptor beta chains below were found in one sample sequenced in a study of T-cell reconstitution after alpha-beta-depleted transplantation in children. Molecular barcoding with unique molecular identifiers was used for the TCRbeta library. TCRdb itself ran the PCR reads through MiXCR, one entry per CDR3 protein. The sample comprises some 490,000 distinct CDR3 sequences, approximately 13% of which are singletons, and more than 5.5% rests with the top ten. Sequencing was performed on PBMCs from the stem cell graft donor, taken from the stem cell graft. The receptor set was obtained from a human donor who donated a stem cell graft to a child with combined immunodeficiency.

V is TRBV5-5 and J is TRBJ1-1; D unresolved. There are 12 residues in the CDR3. Trimming stripped 1 base from V and 4 bases from J, with 5 bases between. CDR1 and CDR2 from the germline V gene are SGHKS and YYEKEE (reference sequence). The CDR3 here is CASSLNPTEAFF. The DNA of the CDR3 is TGTGCCAGCAGCTTGAATCCCACTGAAGCTTTCTTT.

V is TRBV6-5 and J is TRBJ2-5; a possible D gene is TRBD1 (5 bases). With 0 bases removed from V and 4 bases from J, the gap between germline ends came to 12 bases. This CDR3 spans 15 amino acids. Per the germline V gene, CDR1 is MNHEY and CDR2 is SVGAGI. The CDR3 protein is CASSYSGDGRETQYF. CDR3 bases: TGTGCCAGCAGTTACTCAGGGGATGGTAGAGAGACCCAGTACTTC.

Ten or more counts support this clonotype. V usage is TRBV12-3 or TRBV12-4 and J usage is TRBJ2-5; TRBD1 or TRBD2 may be the D gene (5 bases each). V lost 6 bases, J lost 3 bases, and 14 bases lay in between. This CDR3 region has 14 residues. CDR3 sequence: CASSRRLGEETQYF. The CDR3, as DNA: TGTGCCAGCAGCCGACGTTTGGGGGAAGAGACCCAGTACTTC.

This clonotype was detected a few times. The V call is TRBV7-9, the J call TRBJ2-7; D call uncertain. Trimming shortened V by 5 bases and J by 0 bases, and 14 bases separated the two germline ends. Per germline, CDR1 SEHNR and CDR2 FQNEAQ (reference sequence). The CDR3 contains 15 residues. Written as DNA, the CDR3 is TGTGCCAGCAGCGTAATTTTGGGATCCTCCTACGAGCAGTACTTC. The encoded protein is CASSVILGSSYEQYF.

The chain carries TRBV7-6 and TRBJ2-3; weak D call: TRBD2 (7 bases). Trimming stripped 5 bases from V and 0 bases from J, with 15 bases between. The germline gives CDR1 SGHVS, CDR2 FNYEAQ. This CDR3 is 16 amino acids long. CDR3 coding DNA: TGTGCCAGCAGCCCCGGGGGGCGGATTAGCACAGATACGCAGTATTTT. The encoded protein is CASSPGGRISTDTQYF.

Ten or more counts support this clonotype. The rearrangement links TRBV6-1 to TRBJ2-3; 8 bases fit TRBD2. V gave up 6 bases and J gave up 0 bases; unmatched junction bases: 5. This CDR3 region has 15 residues. The germline gives CDR1 MNHNS, CDR2 SASEGT. CDR3 residues: CASRDSGASTDTQYF. The CDR3 DNA is TGTGCCAGCAGGGATAGCGGGGCTAGCACAGATACGCAGTATTTT.

J is TRBJ2-2 and V is TRBV11-3; D is unclear. Trimming took off 5 bases at V and 4 bases at J, with 11 bases between the two ends. Looked up from germline, CDR1 is SGHNT and CDR2 is YENEEA. The CDR3 contains 14 residues. As DNA, the CDR3 is TGTGCCAGCAGCCTATCTAGGGCCACCGGGGAGCTGTTTTTT. Protein product: CASSLSRATGELFF.

The chain employs TRBV6-2 or TRBV6-3 and TRBJ2-7; D unresolved. Trimming removed 6 bases at V and 3 bases at J, with 21 bases between. CDR1 is MNHEY and CDR2 is SVGEGT in the germline V gene. The CDR3 runs to 16 residues. The CDR3 sequence is CASRRPPLEIGYEQYF. The CDR3 DNA reads as TGTGCCAGCAGGAGGCCCCCGTTAGAGATCGGCTACGAGCAGTACTTC.

CDR3 amino acids: CASSSATGGDYGYTF. In DNA form, the CDR3 reads TGTGCCAGCAGCTCAGCCACAGGGGGCGACTATGGCTACACCTTC. This chain joins TRBV7-8 and TRBJ1-2, with 9 bases aligning to TRBD1. Losses at the gene ends were 4 bases for V and 3 bases for J; bases not matched to a gene: 6. The CDR3 contains 15 residues. Germline V gene lookup returns CDR1 SGHVS and CDR2 FQNEAQ.

This clonotype occurred many times. The genes are TRBV7-2 and TRBJ1-4; 9 bases map to TRBD1. V lost 6 bases, J lost 10 bases, and 6 bases stayed unmatched. Germline CDR1 SGHTA, CDR2 FQGNSA. The CDR3 extends over 13 amino acids. This chain's CDR3 is CASRMGQGRKLFF. The CDR3 DNA follows: TGTGCCAGCAGAATGGGACAGGGAAGAAAACTGTTTTTT.

This chain joins TRBV10-3 and TRBJ1-1; D might be TRBD1 (5 bases). The V gene lost 0 bases and the J gene lost 1 base, with 12 bases spanning the gap. CDR1 is ENHRY and CDR2 is SYGVKD in the germline V gene. CDR3 length equals 16 residues. CDR3 in DNA: TGTGCCATCAGTGAGTCCACCGGGACTGGGAACACTGAAGCTTTCTTT. Protein sequence: CAISESTGTGNTEAFF.

This clonotype has ten or more counts. This sequence joins TRBV11-2 and TRBJ1-1; no clear D. Trimming took off 4 bases at V and 0 bases at J, with 9 bases between the two ends. Looked up from germline, CDR1 is SGHAT and CDR2 is FQNNGV. The CDR3 totals 14 residues. DNA for the CDR3: TGTGCCAGCAGCTCGGACGGACTGAACACTGAAGCTTTCTTT. Protein sequence: CASSSDGLNTEAFF. Based on the CDR3 plus reference TRBV11-2 and TRBJ1-1, the full variable domain is EAGVAQSPRYKIIEKRQSVAFWCNPISGHATLYWYQQILGQGPKLLIQFQNNGVVDDSQLPKDRFSAERLKGVDSTLKIQPAKLEDSAVYLCASSSDGLNTEAFFGQGTRLTVV.

This clonotype was detected only a few times. The gene calls are TRBV19 and TRBJ2-7; unclear D gene. Per germline, CDR1 LNHDA and CDR2 SQIVND (reference sequence). The CDR3 runs 12 residues. V lost 3 bases and J 3 bases, leaving 6 bases between the germline ends. The CDR3 bases are TGTGCCAGTAGTATCAACGACTACGAGCAGTACTTC. Translating gives CASSINDYEQYF.

This clonotype was observed at least ten times. The chain is built from TRBV20-1 and TRBJ2-7, with D perhaps matching TRBD2 (7 bases). This CDR3 is built from 15 residues. Germline V gene lookup returns CDR1 DFQATT and CDR2 SNEGSKA (reference sequence). Trimming took off 3 bases at V and 4 bases at J, with 19 bases between the two ends. The CDR3 loop reads CSARGGPPLFYEQYF. The DNA of the CDR3 is TGCAGTGCTAGGGGGGGGCCCCCTCTTTTTTACGAGCAGTACTTC.

This clonotype has a count of ten or more. The chain links TRBV29-1 to TRBJ2-7, with D perhaps assigned TRBD1 or TRBD2 (6 bases each). The germline CDR1 and CDR2 sequences are SQVTM and ANQGSEA. Deletions cut 2 bases from V and 5 bases from J, with 13 bases between. The CDR3 spans 13 residues. DNA of the CDR3: TGCAGCGTTGAAAGTGACAGGAGGGACGAGCAGTACTTC. This encodes CSVESDRRDEQYF.

The chain couples TRBV12-3 or TRBV12-4 to TRBJ2-7; 8 bases are shared with TRBD2. With V trimmed by 5 bases and J by 2 bases, 5 bases remained unmatched. CDR3 size: 14 residues. CDR3 sequence: CASSISGAPYEQYF. CDR3 coding DNA: TGTGCCAGCAGTATTAGCGGGGCGCCCTACGAGCAGTACTTC.

This clonotype was detected a few times. The gene calls are TRBV4-3 and TRBJ2-7, with D hard to call. Germline assignment: CDR1 LGHNA and CDR2 YSLEER. Trimming pared 2 bases from V and 5 bases from J, leaving 10 bases between. The CDR3 extends over 13 amino acids. As DNA, the CDR3 is TGCGCCAGCAGCCAACAAGCTGGGGACGAGCAGTACTTC. As protein: CASSQQAGDEQYF.